One and the same sample provided the 10 T cell receptor beta chains below, sequenced in a study of T-cell memory formation after mild COVID-19. Each CDR3 protein is one row after TCRdb ran MiXCR on the 5' RACE reads. Among around 300,000 distinct CDR3 sequences listed, about an eighth were seen once. The sequencing sample was made of PBMCs or a T cell subset sorted from them (not recorded which). Source of these receptors: a man between 18 and 29 years old who had mild COVID-19 (a few samples of this study predate the infection). Cell type and time point are not known.

This clonotype was picked up many times. This chain uses TRBV12-3 or TRBV12-4 with TRBJ2-2; no firm D call. The CDR3 runs 12 residues. V was trimmed by 11 bases and J by 5 bases, leaving 12 bases between them. CDR3 in amino acids: CALWLGTGELFF. In DNA, the CDR3 is TGTGCCTTGTGGCTGGGGACCGGGGAGCTGTTTTTT.

This clonotype was seen a few times. The chain carries TRBV12-3 or TRBV12-4 and TRBJ2-2; possibly TRBD1 for D (7 bases). The CDR3 is made up of 14 amino acids. The V gene lost 6 bases and the J gene lost 7 bases, with 15 bases spanning the gap. CDR3 region: CASSSNRGGGELFF. In DNA, the CDR3 is TGTGCCAGCAGCTCTAACAGGGGAGGCGGGGAGCTGTTTTTT.

This clonotype was observed a single time. The J gene is TRBJ2-3, the V gene TRBV6-5, with D maybe TRBD1 (6 bases). The germline V and J ends were trimmed by 6 bases and 4 bases, with 14 bases remaining between them. The V gene's germline CDR1 is MNHEY and CDR2 SVGAGI. The CDR3 covers 14 residues. CDR3 in amino acids: CASSYGQNADTQYF. Written as DNA, the CDR3 is TGTGCCAGCAGCTACGGACAGAACGCAGATACGCAGTATTTT.

Only a few counts were recorded for this clonotype. The V and J genes are TRBV12-3 or TRBV12-4 and TRBJ2-7, with D unresolved. With 3 bases removed from V and 3 bases from J, the gap between germline ends came to 9 bases. CDR3 size: 13 residues. CDR3 amino acids: CASSFGRNYEQYF. CDR3 coding DNA: TGTGCCAGCAGTTTCGGCAGAAACTACGAGCAGTACTTC.

This clonotype was counted between two and nine times. CDR3 nucleotides: TGTGCCAGCAGCTTAGTCTGGGGGGGAGGCACAGATACGCAGTATTTT. Residues: CASSLVWGGGTDTQYF. The chain employs TRBV7-9 and TRBJ2-3; 7 bases fit TRBD2. Germline assignment: CDR1 SEHNR and CDR2 FQNEAQ (reference sequence). CDR3 length: 16 amino acids. V shed 1 base and J 1 base; nucleotides not matched to a gene: 5.

This clonotype was counted only a few times. V usage is TRBV20-1 and J usage is TRBJ2-3, with D hard to call. The germline V gene has CDR1 DFQATT and CDR2 SNEGSKA (reference sequence). V lost 3 bases, J lost 1 base, and 11 bases lay in between. The CDR3 spans 14 residues. CDR3 nucleotides: TGCAGTGCTAGCCCGCAACGTCGCACAGATACGCAGTATTTT. Translated: CSASPQRRTDTQYF.

This clonotype was seen once. V is TRBV28 and J is TRBJ1-5; 10 bases map to TRBD1. Germline loops: CDR1 MDHEN, CDR2 SYDVKM. Unmatched junction bases numbered 8, after V lost 6 bases and J lost 6 bases. The CDR3 is 15 amino acids. CDR3 DNA sequence: TGTGCCAGCAGGGATCGACAGGGGGCGGTTCAGCCCCAGCATTTT. Translation gives CASRDRQGAVQPQHF.

This clonotype was counted a few times. V usage is TRBV3-1 and J usage is TRBJ2-1; D remains unclear. V was pared by 1 base and J by 2 bases, with 15 bases between. Germline V gene lookup returns CDR1 LGHDT and CDR2 YNNKEL (reference sequence). The CDR3 totals 17 residues. Written as DNA, the CDR3 is TGTGCCAGCAGCCAAGCCAAAGTAGGCCCAGCCTACAATGAGCAGTTCTTC. Translated, it gives CASSQAKVGPAYNEQFF.

The V and J genes are TRBV4-1 and TRBJ2-1; 11 bases line up with TRBD2. CDR1 and CDR2 from the germline V gene are MGHRA and YSYEKL. V trimming: 4 bases; J trimming: 5 bases; junction bases outside the gene matches: 10. This CDR3 spans 17 amino acids. As DNA, the CDR3 is TGCGCCAGCAGCCTATGGTCCGGGACTAGCGGTAACAATGAGCAGTTCTTC. Protein: CASSLWSGTSGNNEQFF.

This clonotype has more than one count but fewer than ten. The chain employs TRBV5-1 and TRBJ1-1, with D hard to call. The V end was cut by 0 bases, the J end by 4 bases, with 10 bases between. This CDR3 comprises 14 residues. Germline CDR1 and CDR2: SGHRS and YFSETQ. In DNA, the CDR3 is TGCGCCAGCAGCTTGGGACCTGCGAGCACTGAAGCTTTCTTT. Residues: CASSLGPASTEAFF.